Below, one TCR beta chain is given with its context. Its specificity is unknown. This specimen comes from a study of T cells in localized non-small cell lung cancer. Study conclusions and caveats: The tumor had only one region sequenced, so heterogeneity remains possible. An association was observed between higher blood T cell density and longer overall survival. Tumor showed lower T cell clonality than uninvolved adjacent lung, where it was highest. Among the top 100 tumor clones, a median around 57 appeared in adjacent lung.

V lost 10 bases to trimming and J lost 2 bases; unmatched junction nucleotides: 5. Germline assignment: CDR1 SGHVS and CDR2 FQNEAQ. This CDR3 comprises 13 residues. Repertoires were generated with immunoSEQ multiplex PCR, while TCRdb's copy carries only in-frame clones and drops some. The sample carries roughly 23,000 clones, approximately 90% recorded once. The sequenced sample was peripheral blood, obtained before any cancer treatment. The receptor comes from a male donor at least 60 years old with stage I squamous cell lung carcinoma. The chain joins TRBV7-8 to TRBJ1-3; TRBD1 agrees at 7 bases. The CDR3 protein is CATATGPGNTIYF. CDR3 nucleotides: TGTGCCACGGCGACAGGGCCTGGAAACACCATATATTTT.